A selection of T cell receptor beta chains follows, all from one sample in a study of blood T cell repertoires in COVID-19. Clones were sequenced by immunoSEQ multiplex PCR, and TCRdb holds only the in-frame ones, with some missing. Among a few hundred thousand clones listed, roughly 91% were seen once. The sample consisted of peripheral blood. The receptors here all came from a woman aged 40 to 50 who had recovered from COVID-19. Both conserved end residues are part of each CDR3. The D gene is left open where the match is weak. The size of a clone is reported for some rows only, either as once, few or many, or as a class for expanded clones.

>-|TRBV27|TRBJ2-6|-
CASPVRSGANVLTF
TGTGCCAGCCCGGTGCGGAGTGGGGCCAACGTCCTGACTTTC
>-|TRBV29-1|TRBJ2-7|-
CSVEGPGLRDEQYF
TGCAGCGTTGAGGGGCCGGGACTGAGGGACGAGCAGTACTTC
>-|TRBV5-1|TRBJ1-6|-
CASSLMPQDSPPLHF
TGCGCCAGCAGCTTGATGCCCCAAGACAGTCCACCCCTCCACTTT
>-|TRBV4-1|TRBJ1-2|-
CASSPSGRYGYTF
TGCGCCAGCAGCCCCAGCGGGCGCTATGGCTACACCTTC
>-|TRBV5-5|TRBJ2-1|-
CASSPRFAGTYNEQFF
TGTGCCAGCAGCCCCCGTTTCGCAGGGACCTACAATGAGCAGTTCTTC
>-|TRBV4-3|TRBJ1-2|-
CASSQDRGSYGYTF
TGCGCCAGCAGCCAAGATAGGGGTAGCTATGGCTACACCTTC
>-|TRBV10-2|TRBJ1-2|-
CASRPGQPYGYTF
TGCGCCAGCAGACCCGGACAGCCCTATGGCTACACCTTC
>TRBD2|TRBV11-2|TRBJ2-1|-
CASSLGVSGSVAYNEQFF
TGTGCCAGCAGCTTAGGGGTTAGCGGGAGTGTCGCCTACAATGAGCAGTTCTTC
>-|TRBV12-3/TRBV12-4|TRBJ2-1|once
CASSPGQKQFF
TGTGCCAGCAGTCCCGGACAGAAGCAGTTCTTC
>TRBD1|TRBV29-1|TRBJ2-7|-
CSGRDSSYEQYF
TGCAGCGGCCGGGACAGTTCCTACGAGCAGTACTTC
>-|TRBV6-4|TRBJ2-6|-
CASSAQAAGGANVLTF
TGTGCCAGCAGTGCCCAGGCTGCGGGTGGGGCCAACGTCCTGACTTTC
>TRBD2|TRBV6-2/TRBV6-3|TRBJ2-5|-
CASSYSSGRAQETQYF
TGTGCCAGCAGTTACTCGAGCGGGAGAGCACAAGAGACCCAGTACTTC
>-|TRBV9|TRBJ1-1|once
CASSVFGGTEAFF
TGTGCCAGCAGCGTCTTCGGGGGTACTGAAGCTTTCTTT
>-|TRBV13|TRBJ1-1|-
CASSHGSIMNTEAFF
TGTGCCAGCAGCCACGGGTCGATAATGAACACTGAAGCTTTCTTT
>-|TRBV25-1|TRBJ1-1|-
CASSERHHTEAFF
TGTGCCAGCAGTGAAAGACACCACACTGAAGCTTTCTTT
>-|TRBV6-5|TRBJ2-1|-
CASTPGLVSPNEQFF
TGTGCCAGCACCCCCGGACTCGTATCCCCCAATGAGCAGTTCTTC
>-|TRBV18|TRBJ2-1|-
CASSPSAGPGSEQFF
TGTGCCAGCTCACCCTCCGCGGGGCCGGGGAGTGAGCAGTTCTTC
>-|TRBV28|TRBJ1-6|-
CASSTGGKPLHF
TGTGCCAGCAGTACCGGCGGCAAGCCCCTCCACTTT
>TRBD2|TRBV5-4|TRBJ2-1|-
CASSLVGTSGPYNEQFF
TGTGCCAGCAGCTTGGTGGGGACTAGCGGCCCCTACAATGAGCAGTTCTTC
>-|TRBV4-1|TRBJ2-7|-
CASSQDTQGRVRTYEQYF
TGCGCCAGCAGCCAGGATACACAAGGGCGGGTCCGCACCTACGAGCAGTACTTC
>-|TRBV19|TRBJ1-1|-
CASTRGVWVNTEAFF
TGTGCCAGTACCCGGGGGGTTTGGGTGAACACTGAAGCTTTCTTT
>TRBD2|TRBV5-5|TRBJ2-5|-
CASSLSGSGRLAGVEETQYF
TGTGCCAGCAGCTTGTCCGGTTCGGGGCGACTAGCGGGGGTGGAAGAGACCCAGTACTTC
>-|TRBV6-5|TRBJ1-2|-
CASSPRLGSGYTF
TGTGCCAGCAGTCCCCGTTTAGGGAGTGGCTACACCTTC
>TRBD1|TRBV3-1/TRBV3-2|TRBJ2-2|-
CASSHKGQGWDTGELFF
TGTGCCAGCAGCCACAAGGGACAGGGGTGGGACACCGGGGAGCTGTTTTTT
>TRBD2|TRBV4-3|TRBJ2-7|-
CASSPGASGSGAYEQYF
TGCGCCAGCAGCCCGGGGGCTAGCGGGAGCGGGGCCTACGAGCAGTACTTC
>-|TRBV29-1|TRBJ1-1|-
CSVVPGYTNTEAFF
TGCAGCGTGGTACCGGGGTACACGAACACTGAAGCTTTCTTT
>TRBD2|TRBV7-2|TRBJ2-1|-
CASSPRLAGGPEQFF
TGTGCCAGCAGCCCCCGACTAGCGGGAGGCCCGGAGCAGTTCTTC